The subject of this entry is one T cell receptor beta chain. The antigen is unknown. The CDR3 consists of 14 residues. Trimming left V 1 base short and J 4 bases short, with 9 bases between. The germline CDR1 and CDR2 sequences are SGHNT and YYREEE (reference sequence). Repertoires were generated with immunoSEQ multiplex PCR, while TCRdb's copy carries only in-frame clones and drops some. The sample contains approximately 30,000 clones, 84% of which appear only once. The data originate from a study of T cells in narcolepsy. Study background: Patients with NT1 or NT2 and healthy control donors were enrolled. Overall study findings and caveats: Reportedly, autoreactive clonotypes were serially detected in patients' blood but not controls'.

The sequencing input was CD45RA- memory CD4+ T cells from PBMCs. The sequence came from a human donor with narcolepsy. The V gene is TRBV5-4, the J gene TRBJ1-3, with D uncertain. CDR3 sequence reads: CASSLRTGGNTIYF. CDR3 sequence (DNA): TGTGCCAGCAGCTTGAGGACGGGAGGAAACACCATATATTTT.